These T cell receptor beta chains were read from a single sample in a study of T cells after yellow fever vaccination. In TCRdb, the 5' RACE reads were re-called with MiXCR into one record per CDR3 protein. The repertoire holds a few hundred thousand distinct CDR3 sequences, under 5% seen once, with roughly 26% in the top ten. Material: PBMCs, obtained 5 days after the yellow fever booster vaccination. These receptor sequences come from a man between 18 and 29 years old who received the YFV17D yellow fever vaccine. CDR3s include the opening cysteine and the closing phenylalanine or tryptophan. A D gene is named only where the DNA matches it firmly. Clone size is not always given. Where it is, it says once, few, many or a class for expanded clones.

length | D | J | size | V | CDR3 | DNA
13 | NA | TRBJ2-7 | few | TRBV5-6 | CASSLGTPYEQYF | TGTGCCAGCAGCTTGGGGACACCTTACGAGCAGTACTTC
14 | NA | TRBJ1-6 | few | TRBV19 | CATRIRQNNSPLHF | TGTGCCACCCGGATTAGGCAGAATAATTCACCCCTCCACTTT
14 | NA | TRBJ1-1 | many | TRBV15 | CATSISGLNTEAFF | TGTGCCACCAGCATCTCGGGATTGAACACTGAAGCTTTCTTT
14 | NA | TRBJ1-5 | many | TRBV5-5 | CASSFRALNQPQHF | TGTGCCAGCAGCTTTCGGGCCCTCAATCAGCCCCAGCATTTT
14 | NA | TRBJ2-7 | few | TRBV12-3/TRBV12-4 | CASSRTGLYYEQYF | TGTGCCAGCAGTCGTACAGGACTTTATTACGAGCAGTACTTC
13 | NA | TRBJ1-5 | many | TRBV6-5 | CASSYGGNQPQHF | TGTGCCAGCAGTTACGGGGGTAATCAGCCCCAGCATTTT
13 | NA | TRBJ1-1 | few | TRBV2 | CASRRQQNTEAFF | TGTGCCAGCAGGCGACAGCAGAACACTGAAGCTTTCTTT
15 | NA | TRBJ2-3 | few | TRBV4-1 | CASSQAPLGWDTQYF | TGCGCCAGCAGCCAAGCCCCGCTGGGTTGGGATACGCAGTATTTT
12 | NA | TRBJ1-3 | many | TRBV6-5 | CASSDSGNTIYF | TGTGCCAGTTCGGACTCTGGAAACACCATATATTTT
16 | TRBD1 | TRBJ2-2 | few | TRBV5-1 | CASSSHRGQNTGELFF | TGCGCCAGCAGCTCGCACAGGGGCCAGAACACCGGGGAGCTGTTTTTT
16 | TRBD1 | TRBJ2-5 | many | TRBV6-1 | CASSGRDRGFLETQYF | TGTGCCAGCAGTGGCCGGGACAGGGGGTTTCTGGAGACCCAGTACTTC
14 | NA | TRBJ1-5 | few | TRBV7-2 | CASSLGAGDQPQHF | TGTGCCAGCAGCTTAGGTGCAGGGGATCAGCCCCAGCATTTT
17 | NA | TRBJ2-4 | NA | TRBV4-3 | CASSQDLGSPAQNIQYF | TGCGCCAGCAGCCAAGATTTGGGTTCGCCTGCGCAAAACATTCAGTACTTC
13 | TRBD1 | TRBJ1-1 | many | TRBV18 | CASSGTGWAEAFF | TGTGCCAGCTCGGGGACAGGTTGGGCTGAAGCTTTCTTT
12 | TRBD2 | TRBJ2-3 | many | TRBV20-1 | CSASSGGHTQYF | TGCAGTGCTAGTAGCGGGGGGCATACGCAGTATTTT
15 | NA | TRBJ2-1 | NA | TRBV27 | CASPPWRIIPNEQFF | TGTGCCAGCCCTCCTTGGAGGATCATTCCCAATGAGCAGTTCTTC
19 | TRBD2 | TRBJ2-3 | few | TRBV18 | CASSPGWLAGRRATDTQYF | TGTGCCAGCTCACCAGGTTGGCTAGCGGGGAGACGGGCCACAGATACGCAGTATTTT
13 | NA | TRBJ2-7 | few | TRBV27 | CASSKAGGYEQYF | TGTGCCAGCAGCAAGGCCGGGGGCTACGAGCAGTACTTC
18 | NA | TRBJ1-2 | many | TRBV7-9 | CASSSFLGGGPYLSGYTF | TGTGCCAGCAGCAGCTTTTTAGGGGGGGGACCGTACTTGTCTGGCTACACCTTC
15 | NA | TRBJ2-1 | many | TRBV5-5 | CASSLDRGRGNEQFF | TGTGCCAGCAGCCTAGATAGGGGAAGGGGTAATGAGCAGTTCTTC
12 | TRBD1 | TRBJ2-5 | few | TRBV24-1 | CATGTGGETQYF | TGTGCCACCGGGACAGGGGGGGAGACCCAGTACTTC
13 | NA | TRBJ2-5 | many | TRBV5-1 | CASSLTNQETQYF | TGCGCCAGCAGCCTGACAAACCAAGAGACCCAGTACTTC
12 | NA | TRBJ2-3 | many | TRBV5-1 | CASSVNTDTQYF | TGCGCCAGCAGCGTGAACACAGATACGCAGTATTTT
15 | NA | TRBJ2-3 | many | TRBV12-3/TRBV12-4 | CASSLQGLNTDTQYF | TGTGCCAGCAGCTTACAGGGACTAAACACAGATACGCAGTATTTT
16 | TRBD2 | TRBJ2-5 | NA | TRBV7-2 | CASSLDWGSSGGTQYF | TGTGCCAGCAGCTTAGATTGGGGGTCTAGCGGGGGGACCCAGTACTTC
14 | NA | TRBJ2-1 | few | TRBV5-1 | CASSLLSGVDEQFF | TGCGCCAGCAGCTTATTATCCGGGGTCGATGAGCAGTTCTTC
15 | NA | TRBJ2-3 | few | TRBV7-9 | CASSLEPSHTDTQYF | TGTGCCAGCAGCTTAGAGCCTAGCCACACAGATACGCAGTATTTT
16 | NA | TRBJ2-4 | NA | TRBV4-1 | CASSQGGGLAKNIQYF | TGCGCCAGCAGCCAAGGAGGAGGGCTAGCCAAAAACATTCAGTACTTC
15 | TRBD2 | TRBJ2-3 | NA | TRBV5-1 | CASRFSGGAPDTQYF | TGCGCCAGCAGATTTAGCGGGGGGGCCCCAGATACGCAGTATTTT
15 | TRBD1 | TRBJ1-2 | NA | TRBV7-2 | CASSVNRGANYGYTF | TGTGCCAGCAGCGTGAACAGGGGAGCAAACTATGGCTACACCTTC
13 | NA | TRBJ1-1 | few | TRBV6-2/TRBV6-3 | CASAYQAASEAFF | TGTGCCAGCGCCTACCAGGCCGCCAGTGAAGCTTTCTTT
14 | NA | TRBJ2-3 | NA | TRBV2 | CASSRILDTDTQYF | TGTGCCAGCAGTCGCATCTTGGACACAGATACGCAGTATTTT
13 | NA | TRBJ2-1 | few | TRBV24-1 | CATSDFGSSEQFF | TGTGCCACCAGTGATTTCGGTAGCTCTGAGCAGTTCTTC
15 | NA | TRBJ1-2 | NA | TRBV4-3 | CASSQDAAGVYGYTF | TGCGCCAGCAGCCAAGATGCGGCGGGGGTCTATGGCTACACCTTC
14 | NA | TRBJ1-1 | many | TRBV5-1 | CASSSAASNTEAFF | TGCGCCAGCAGCTCGGCGGCATCGAACACTGAAGCTTTCTTT
13 | NA | TRBJ1-6 | many | TRBV12-3/TRBV12-4 | CATQGQFNSPLHF | TGTGCCACACAAGGACAGTTCAATTCACCCCTCCACTTT
15 | NA | TRBJ2-5 | NA | TRBV6-5 | CASSYSNTISETQYF | TGTGCCAGCAGTTACTCGAATACGATATCAGAGACCCAGTACTTC
15 | NA | TRBJ2-1 | NA | TRBV11-2 | CASSPTSHSYNEQFF | TGTGCCAGCAGCCCCACGTCCCATTCCTACAATGAGCAGTTCTTC
14 | NA | TRBJ1-1 | few | TRBV5-1 | CASSHGGMNTEAFF | TGCGCCAGCAGCCACGGGGGCATGAACACTGAAGCTTTCTTT
15 | TRBD1 | TRBJ2-7 | many | TRBV15 | CATSSLRDRGHEQYF | TGTGCCACCAGCAGCCTCCGGGACAGGGGCCACGAGCAGTACTTC
16 | NA | TRBJ2-6 | many | TRBV5-1 | CASSLEAVSGANVLTF | TGCGCCAGCAGCTTGGAGGCAGTCTCTGGGGCCAACGTCCTGACTTTC
15 | NA | TRBJ1-5 | NA | TRBV24-1 | CATSDHTYSNQPQHF | TGTGCCACCAGTGACCATACATATAGCAATCAGCCCCAGCATTTT
15 | TRBD1 | TRBJ2-1 | NA | TRBV5-4 | CASSSASTGGNEQFF | TGTGCCAGCAGCTCGGCATCGACAGGGGGGAATGAGCAGTTCTTC
18 | TRBD1 | TRBJ2-3 | few | TRBV4-2 | CASSHHGAGQGNTDTQYF | TGTGCCAGCAGCCACCACGGGGCGGGACAGGGGAACACAGATACGCAGTATTTT
14 | TRBD1 | TRBJ1-2 | NA | TRBV7-2 | CASRMKGADYGYTF | TGTGCCAGCAGGATGAAGGGGGCGGACTATGGCTACACCTTC
13 | TRBD1 | TRBJ1-1 | few | TRBV7-9 | CASRMDRMTEAFF | TGTGCCAGCAGGATGGACAGGATGACTGAAGCTTTCTTT
14 | TRBD2 | TRBJ2-3 | NA | TRBV25-1 | CASRLAGVKDTQYF | TGTGCCAGCAGACTAGCGGGGGTGAAAGATACGCAGTATTTT